This T cell receptor (beta chain) came from a study of cytomegalovirus exposure and HLA in healthy donors. CDR1 and CDR2 (germline): SGHVS, FNYEAQ. This CDR3 region has 13 residues. Trimming removed 5 bases at V and 3 bases at J, with 11 bases between. This clone was observed a handful of times. The PCR had 60 Vbeta and 13 Jbeta primers. This table comes from immunoSEQ multiplex PCR, and its TCRdb copy is limited to in-frame clones, with some not included. The table records 100,000 to 150,000 clones, more than 70% of them present only once. Sequencing input: PBMCs. V usage is TRBV7-6 and J usage is TRBJ2-7; tentative D call: TRBD2 (6 bases). The receptor's source is a human donor in good health. CDR3 region: CASSQPGDYEQYF. The CDR3, as DNA: TGTGCCAGCAGCCAACCGGGGGACTACGAGCAGTACTTC.